This T cell receptor beta chain was recorded in a study of T cells in Graves' hyperthyroidism and ophthalmopathy. Amplified TCR beta CDR3 regions came from RNA transcripts. During a first-round RT-PCR of the TCR CDR3, the HTBI primer set was used. MiXCR, applied by TCRdb to the multiplex PCR reads, yields one record per CDR3 protein. The sample lists approximately 710,000 distinct CDR3 sequences, roughly 17% occurring once. This clonotype was recorded many times. The clonotype originates from a man aged 50 or older with Graves' hyperthyroidism. Sequenced material: blood.

In nucleotides, the CDR3 is TGTGCCAGTAGGGACGGCTGGGAGACCCAGTACTTC. Translation gives CASRDGWETQYF. The chain recombines TRBV6-1 with TRBJ2-5, with D perhaps being TRBD1 or TRBD2 (5 bases each). Trimming removed 9 bases from V and 5 bases from J, with 13 bases in between. Germline CDR1 is MNHNS and CDR2 is SASEGT. The CDR3 consists of 12 residues.